A selection of T cell receptor beta chains follows, all from one sample in a study of regulatory T cells in long-lasting Graves disease. TCRdb processed the multiplex PCR reads anew with MiXCR; each CDR3 protein has one entry. This repertoire shows under 700,000 distinct CDR3 sequences, approximately 16% found once; its top ten account for around 25%. The data also belong to a second study, concerning T cells in Graves' hyperthyroidism and ophthalmopathy.

Sequencing used peripheral blood mononuclear cells (PBMCs), obtained at new diagnosis, from a patient treated with antithyroid drugs. These receptors came from a woman aged 35 to 60 with Graves disease. Each CDR3 is given with its conserved first and last residue. D genes are given only for firm matches. For some rows the clone size is stated as once, few or many, or as a class when expanded; others skip it.

V gene	clone size	J gene	D gene	CDR3 DNA	CDR3 protein
TRBV3-1	many	TRBJ1-1	-	TGTGCCAGCAGCCAAGAGAAGATGAACACTGAAGCTTTCTTT	CASSQEKMNTEAFF
TRBV18	few	TRBJ2-7	TRBD2	TGTGCCAGCTCACCGACTAGCGAGTCCTACGAGCAGTACTTC	CASSPTSESYEQYF
TRBV6-2/TRBV6-3	few	TRBJ2-7	-	TGTGCCAGCAGTTACCTTTGGGGGCGGGGAATCTACGAGCAGTACTTC	CASSYLWGRGIYEQYF
TRBV11-2	-	TRBJ2-3	TRBD2	TGTGCCAGCAGCTTTAGCGGGGGGAAAACAGATACGCAGTATTTT	CASSFSGGKTDTQYF
TRBV12-3/TRBV12-4	many	TRBJ1-2	-	TGTGCCAGCAGTTTAAGGGAAGGGCAGGGCAGCGGCTACACCTTC	CASSLREGQGSGYTF
TRBV27	few	TRBJ1-3	TRBD1	TGTGCCAGCAGTTCCGGGACAGGGGCTTACTCTGGAAACACCATATATTTT	CASSSGTGAYSGNTIYF
TRBV19	-	TRBJ1-3	-	TGTGCCAGTAGTGTCCCCTCGGCGGGAAACACCATATATTTT	CASSVPSAGNTIYF
TRBV30	-	TRBJ2-1	TRBD2	TGTGCCTGGAGTGTGCGGGGGGCCTCGGGTGAGCAGTTCTTC	CAWSVRGASGEQFF
TRBV12-3/TRBV12-4	-	TRBJ2-1	TRBD2	TGTGCCAGTCGGACTAGCGGGGGTGCGGGGGAGCAGTCCTTC	CASRTSGGAGEQSF
TRBV27	-	TRBJ1-4	-	TGTGCCAGCAGCCTTAGACGGCTAAATGAAAAACTGTTTTTT	CASSLRRLNEKLFF
TRBV27	many	TRBJ1-6	-	TGTGCCAGCAGCCTCGGGACGTTGCAATCACCCCTCCACTTT	CASSLGTLQSPLHF
TRBV20-1	-	TRBJ1-2	-	TGCAGTGCTAGGAGTTTGGGGCCTGGCTACACCTTC	CSARSLGPGYTF
TRBV10-2	few	TRBJ2-5	-	TGCGCCAGCACGGTAGGGGCGATGCAGGAGACCCAGTACTTC	CASTVGAMQETQYF
TRBV3-1	many	TRBJ1-6	TRBD1	TGTGCCAGCAGCCCCGCCTCAGGGGGCTCACCCCTCCACTTT	CASSPASGGSPLHF
TRBV20-1	many	TRBJ2-1	-	TGCAGTGCTAGAAGGGACAATGAGCAGTTCTTC	CSARRDNEQFF
TRBV5-1	few	TRBJ2-7	TRBD1	TGCGCCAGCAGCGGGGGGACAGGGAGCACCTACGAGCAGTACTTC	CASSGGTGSTYEQYF
TRBV6-1	-	TRBJ1-4	TRBD1	TGTGCCAGCAGCTTACGCCCACCCTGGACAGGGAAGATGGAAGATGAAAAACTGTTTTTT	CASSLRPPWTGKMEDEKLFF
TRBV6-1	-	TRBJ1-1	-	TGTGCCAGCAGTACTTTTTGGGGAAACATGGACACTGAAGCTTTCTTT	CASSTFWGNMDTEAFF
TRBV7-2	many	TRBJ2-3	-	TGTGCCAGCAGCTTCAAAGGCACAGATACGCAGTATTTT	CASSFKGTDTQYF
TRBV6-1	many	TRBJ2-1	TRBD2	TGTGCCAGCAGTGTTTCTAGCGGGGGGGTCTACAATGAGCAGTTCTTC	CASSVSSGGVYNEQFF
TRBV2	many	TRBJ1-1	-	TGTGCCAGCAGTGAGCAAAGGGAAAGAGCTGAAGCTTTCTTT	CASSEQRERAEAFF
TRBV11-2	many	TRBJ1-1	-	TGTGCCAGCAGCCTACTAAGGACAGACACTGAAGCTTTCTTT	CASSLLRTDTEAFF
TRBV9	-	TRBJ1-2	-	TGTGCCAGCAGTTACCAGGGCGACCTGTATGGCTACACCTTC	CASSYQGDLYGYTF
TRBV19	-	TRBJ2-7	-	TGTGCCAGTAGCCGAGGGGGGGGAGCCCCCTACGAGCAGTACTTC	CASSRGGGAPYEQYF
TRBV19	few	TRBJ1-6	-	TGTGCCAGTAGCCCAGGACAGAATAATTCACCCCTCCACTTT	CASSPGQNNSPLHF
TRBV7-9	many	TRBJ1-1	-	TGTGCCAGCAGCAAGGGCGGGACTGAAGCTTTCTTT	CASSKGGTEAFF
TRBV6-2/TRBV6-3	-	TRBJ1-1	-	TGTGCCAGCAGTTACGGACGGACAGCCCTGAACACTGAAGCTTTCTTT	CASSYGRTALNTEAFF
TRBV7-6	many	TRBJ2-3	-	TGTGCCAGCAGCCCAGCAGCTAACACAGATACGCAGTATTTT	CASSPAANTDTQYF
TRBV3-1	many	TRBJ1-1	-	TGTGCCAGCAGCCAAGGAGACAGGAACACTGAAGCTTTCTTT	CASSQGDRNTEAFF
TRBV5-1	many	TRBJ1-1	-	TGCGCCACGCGATTACAGGGTAGGAACACTGAAGCTTTCTTT	CATRLQGRNTEAFF
TRBV19	few	TRBJ2-7	-	TGTGCCTCCCAAGGAGGGGACCCGCCCTACGAGCAGTACTTC	CASQGGDPPYEQYF
TRBV28	many	TRBJ1-1	-	TGTGCCAGCAGCGCAGGTCCAAGAATCCCTGAAGCTTTCTTT	CASSAGPRIPEAFF
TRBV6-1	many	TRBJ2-7	TRBD2	TGTGCCAGCAGCTGGGAGCGGGGGTCCATCTACGAGCAGTACTTC	CASSWERGSIYEQYF
TRBV2	many	TRBJ2-5	-	TGTGCCAGCAGTGAATCAGGCGGGGCGTACTTC	CASSESGGAYF
TRBV2	many	TRBJ2-3	TRBD2	TGTGCCAGCAGTGCACTAGCGGGGGGCCGGTTGACGCAGTATTTT	CASSALAGGRLTQYF
TRBV20-1	-	TRBJ2-3	-	TGCAGTGCTCAGGTCCCGGGCGTCGGGGGCACAGATACGCAGTATTTT	CSAQVPGVGGTDTQYF
TRBV7-2	many	TRBJ2-1	-	TGTGCCAGCAGCTTAGTTGCGGGTCAATACAATGAGCAGTTCTTC	CASSLVAGQYNEQFF
TRBV5-1	-	TRBJ2-1	TRBD2	TGCGCCAGCAGCAGGGGGGAACTAGCGGGAGGCTACAATGAGCAGTTCTTC	CASSRGELAGGYNEQFF
TRBV4-1	-	TRBJ1-4	-	TGCGCCAGCAGCCAAGGACGGGGCGTTCCAACTAATGAAAAACTGTTTTTT	CASSQGRGVPTNEKLFF
TRBV6-2/TRBV6-3	many	TRBJ1-1	TRBD1	TGTGCCAGCAGTGAACCTGACAGGGGTACTGAAGCTTTCTTT	CASSEPDRGTEAFF
TRBV28	many	TRBJ1-1	TRBD1	TGTGCCAGCAGCGCCGGACAGGGGGCTTACACTGAAGCTTTCTTT	CASSAGQGAYTEAFF
TRBV5-4	few	TRBJ2-5	TRBD2	TGTGCCAGCAGCCCCTGGACTAGGGAAGAGACCCAGTACTTC	CASSPWTREETQYF
TRBV20-1	many	TRBJ2-3	-	TGCAGTGCCACGGACGTAGGAGATACGCAGTATTTT	CSATDVGDTQYF
TRBV7-6	-	TRBJ2-2	-	TGTGCCAGCGGATTAGGCACCGGGGAGCTGTTTTTT	CASGLGTGELFF
TRBV6-1	-	TRBJ1-5	-	TGTGCCAGCAGTACAGGGTTGTATCAGCCCCAGCATTTT	CASSTGLYQPQHF
TRBV6-1	few	TRBJ1-2	-	TGTGCCACCATCTTGGATCCACGAACTAACTATGGCTACACCTTC	CATILDPRTNYGYTF
TRBV25-1	-	TRBJ1-3	-	TGTGCCAGCAGTGATCTTGGAAACACCATATATTTT	CASSDLGNTIYF
TRBV7-2	few	TRBJ2-7	TRBD2	TGTGCCAGCAGCAGGACTAGTATCTACGAGCAGTACTTC	CASSRTSIYEQYF
TRBV12-3/TRBV12-4	many	TRBJ1-1	-	TGTGCCAGCAGTCCTCAGCAGGGGTGGTACGGGAACACTGAAGCTTTCTTT	CASSPQQGWYGNTEAFF
TRBV18	many	TRBJ1-1	-	TGTGCCAGCAGTCCTGTCCTGAACACTGAAGCTTTCTTT	CASSPVLNTEAFF
TRBV3-1	few	TRBJ1-6	-	TGTGCCAGCAGTCGTAAAGGGGTTAATTCACCCCTCCACTTT	CASSRKGVNSPLHF